These T cell receptor beta chains were read from a single sample in a study of radiotherapy plus CTLA-4 blockade in lung cancer. Sequencing used immunoSEQ multiplex PCR; TCRdb keeps in-frame clones, though not all of them. Of around 53,000 clones in the sample, less than 90% were seen once. The specimen was peripheral blood, collected from a patient treated with radiotherapy plus ipilimumab. These receptors all come from a human donor with non-small cell lung cancer that progressed on radiotherapy plus ipilimumab. Some clones in this sample may be carry-over from other donors' samples. CDR3s include the opening cysteine and the closing phenylalanine or tryptophan. Fields, in order: J gene, D gene, V gene, clone size, CDR3 DNA, CDR3 protein. D genes are given only for firm matches. A clone size is listed for some rows: how often the clone was seen (once, few, many), or a class if it is expanded.

>TRBJ2-7|-|TRBV5-6|-
TGTGCCAGCAGCTTGGGCCAGGGATCCTACGAGCAGCACTTC
CASSLGQGSYEQHF
>TRBJ2-7|TRBD1|TRBV6-1|few
TGTGCCAGCAAGACGACCGGGACAGGACCCTACGAGCAGTACTTC
CASKTTGTGPYEQYF
>TRBJ2-7|-|TRBV15|-
TGTGCCACCAGCCCGAGATCGTCGTCCTACGAGCAGTACTTC
CATSPRSSSYEQYF
>TRBJ1-4|-|TRBV7-9|-
TGTGCCAGCAGCTTAACCCGGGATGGGCATAGAGAAAAACTGTTTTTT
CASSLTRDGHREKLFF
>TRBJ2-5|TRBD1|TRBV7-2|-
TGTGCCAGCAGCTTAGCATCGGGTATAAATCAGGGGGCAACAGGAGAGACCCAGTACTTC
CASSLASGINQGATGETQYF
>TRBJ1-5|-|TRBV18|-
TGTGCCAGCTCACCGGGCGGGGATAGTCAGCCCCAGCATTTT
CASSPGGDSQPQHF
>TRBJ1-5|TRBD1|TRBV2|-
TGTGCCAGCAGCGGACAGGGAAATCAGCCCCAGCATTTT
CASSGQGNQPQHF
>TRBJ2-3|TRBD2|TRBV11-2|-
TGTGCCAGCAGCGCGGGGACTAGCGGGAGAACAGATACGCAGTATTTT
CASSAGTSGRTDTQYF
>TRBJ1-1|-|TRBV12-5|-
TGTGCTAGTGGTTTGTACCCGAGGACACCTATCCTACCTGAAGCTTTCTTT
CASGLYPRTPILPEAFF
>TRBJ2-1|TRBD2|TRBV10-3|-
TGTGCCATCAGTGATTTGTCTAGCGGGGGGAATGAGCAGTTCTTC
CAISDLSSGGNEQFF
>TRBJ2-7|TRBD1|TRBV10-3|-
TGTGCCATCAGTGAGTCACCAGGGGGTTCCTACGAGCAGTACTTC
CAISESPGGSYEQYF
>TRBJ2-3|-|TRBV4-1|-
TGCGCCAGCAGCCAACCGGACAGAGATACGCAGTATTTT
CASSQPDRDTQYF
>TRBJ2-2|TRBD1|TRBV6-5|once
TGTGCCAGCAGGAGACAGGGGTCGTACACCGGGGAGCTGTTTTTT
CASRRQGSYTGELFF
>TRBJ2-5|-|TRBV15|-
TGTGCCACCAGCGGGGACACCCGGGAGACCCAGTACTTC
CATSGDTRETQYF
>TRBJ2-3|-|TRBV14|-
TGTGCCAGCAGCCAATGGCGGTTCACAGATACGCAGTATTTT
CASSQWRFTDTQYF
>TRBJ2-5|-|TRBV5-1|-
TGCGCCAGCAGCTGGGGGGACGGCAACCAAGAGACCCAGTACTTC
CASSWGDGNQETQYF
>TRBJ2-7|-|TRBV28|-
TGTGCCAGCAGTAAGCAAGTCTACGAGCAGTACTTC
CASSKQVYEQYF
>TRBJ2-2|-|TRBV13|once
TGTGCCAGCAGCTCCATCAGGGGCCCCGGGGAGCTGTTTTTT
CASSSIRGPGELFF